These 10 T cell receptor beta chains came from one sample sequenced in a study of cytomegalovirus exposure and HLA in healthy donors. Generated by immunoSEQ multiplex PCR, the TCRdb table keeps only in-frame clones and is missing some. The sample consists of about 160,000 clones, around four fifths of them appearing once. The sample taken for sequencing was PBMCs. The receptors were sampled from a man aged 25-45 years in good health and CMV-seropositive.

This chain joins TRBV7-2 and TRBJ2-2; D not resolved. This CDR3 is built from 13 residues. V lost 10 bases, J lost 1 base, and 10 bases lay in between. The V gene's germline CDR1 is SGHTA and CDR2 FQGNSA. CDR3 bases: TGTGCCACTTCCGCAGGGAACACCGGGGAGCTGTTTTTT. Amino acids: CATSAGNTGELFF.

Only a few counts were recorded for this clone. The chain recombines TRBV30 with TRBJ1-5; D perhaps matches TRBD1 (5 bases). Per germline, CDR1 GTSNPN and CDR2 SVGIG (reference sequence). Trimming removed 0 bases at V and 7 bases at J, with 10 bases between. The CDR3 loop spans 13 amino acids. The CDR3 DNA sequence: TGTGCCTGGAGTGTCGGACATGTACAGCCCCAGCATTTT. It yields the protein CAWSVGHVQPQHF.

The chain couples TRBV2 to TRBJ2-3; 16 bases are shared with TRBD2. This CDR3 has 15 amino acids. The V and J ends lost 6 bases and 8 bases, in that order; junction bases with no gene match: 5. The germline V gene has CDR1 SNHLY and CDR2 FYNNEI. The CDR3 sequence: CASSYGTSGGGTQYF. The CDR3 DNA is TGTGCCAGCAGCTACGGGACTAGCGGGGGGGGTACGCAGTATTTT.

The chain employs TRBV7-9 and TRBJ2-5; TRBD2 is a possible D gene (6 bases). The V end lost 5 bases, the J end lost 5 bases, and 12 bases lay between the germline ends. Germline V gene lookup returns CDR1 SEHNR and CDR2 FQNEAQ (reference sequence). CDR3 size: 13 residues. The CDR3 region is CASSPEGRETQYF. Written as DNA, the CDR3 is TGTGCCAGCAGCCCCGAAGGGAGGGAGACCCAGTACTTC.

The chain has TRBV19 and TRBJ2-5; TRBD1 matches at 7 bases. V gave up 3 bases and J gave up 4 bases; unmatched junction bases: 5. Germline V lookup: CDR1 LNHDA, CDR2 SQIVND (reference sequence). The CDR3 length is 14 residues. The CDR3 region is CASSMAGGAETQYF. DNA of the CDR3: TGTGCCAGTAGTATGGCAGGGGGAGCAGAGACCCAGTACTTC.

This chain connects TRBV19 to TRBJ2-1, with TRBD2 as a possible D gene (6 bases). This CDR3 region has 15 residues. Looked up from germline, CDR1 is LNHDA and CDR2 is SQIVND (reference sequence). Trimming removed 6 bases at V and 0 bases at J, with 12 bases between. The CDR3 is CASSLGGGSYNEQFF. DNA for the CDR3: TGTGCCAGTAGCCTGGGGGGAGGCTCCTACAATGAGCAGTTCTTC.

The CDR3 region is CASSLITGAYEQYF. CDR3 bases: TGTGCCAGCAGCTTAATCACGGGAGCCTACGAGCAGTACTTC. The chain employs TRBV7-2 and TRBJ2-7, with a possible D match to TRBD2 (6 bases). Trimming pared 2 bases from V and 2 bases from J, leaving 10 bases between. The CDR3 has 14 residues. Germline assignment: CDR1 SGHTA and CDR2 FQGNSA.

The chain couples TRBV21-1 to TRBJ1-5; the D call of TRBD1 is as the table states it, not checked on the DNA. TRBV21-1 is a known pseudogene. CDR3 length equals 16 residues. The CDR3 sequence: CASPSRKIYSNQPQHF. The CDR3 bases are TGTGCCAGTCCCTCCAGGAAAATATATAGCAATCAGCCCCAGCATTTT.

V is TRBV7-3 and J is TRBJ2-1; TRBD1 matches 8 bases. Trimming at V came to 1 base and at J to 3 bases, leaving 5 bases not matched to a gene. Per the germline V gene, CDR1 is SGHTA and CDR2 is FQGTGA. The CDR3 has 16 amino acids. CDR3 nucleotide sequence: TGTGCCAGCAGCTTAAACCCGGACAGGGTCTACAATGAGCAGTTCTTC. Residues: CASSLNPDRVYNEQFF.

This sequence joins TRBV10-3 and TRBJ2-2; D may be TRBD2 (7 bases). The CDR3 contains 16 residues. Trimming removed 2 bases at V and 0 bases at J, with 10 bases between. Germline V lookup: CDR1 ENHRY, CDR2 SYGVKD. CDR3 protein: CAISERRGPNTGELFF. The CDR3 DNA follows: TGTGCCATCAGTGAGCGGCGGGGGCCGAACACCGGGGAGCTGTTTTTT.